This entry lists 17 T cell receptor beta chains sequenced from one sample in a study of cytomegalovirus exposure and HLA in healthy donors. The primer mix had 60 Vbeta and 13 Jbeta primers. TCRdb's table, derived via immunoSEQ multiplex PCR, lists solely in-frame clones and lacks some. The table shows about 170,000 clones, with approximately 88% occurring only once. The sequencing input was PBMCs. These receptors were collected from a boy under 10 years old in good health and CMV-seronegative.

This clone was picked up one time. Written as DNA, the CDR3 is TGCGCCAGCAGCTTAAGCCCAGGGTCCACTGAAGCTTTCTTT. It encodes CASSLSPGSTEAFF. This chain connects TRBV5-1 to TRBJ1-1, with TRBD1 as a possible D gene (5 bases). Germline CDR1 is SGHRS and CDR2 is YFSETQ. CDR3 length: 14 amino acids. Trimming left V 2 bases short and J 4 bases short, with 12 bases between.

CDR3 in amino acids: CASSQDPPGGVGNYGYTF. CDR3 nucleotide sequence: TGCGCCAGCAGCCAAGATCCCCCAGGAGGGGTTGGGAACTATGGCTACACCTTC. This rearrangement joins TRBV4-3 to TRBJ1-2; D may be TRBD1 (5 bases). Between the trimmed V and J ends, which lost 0 bases and 2 bases, there was a span of 19 bases. The CDR3 loop spans 18 amino acids. Germline CDR1 is LGHNA and CDR2 is YSLEER.

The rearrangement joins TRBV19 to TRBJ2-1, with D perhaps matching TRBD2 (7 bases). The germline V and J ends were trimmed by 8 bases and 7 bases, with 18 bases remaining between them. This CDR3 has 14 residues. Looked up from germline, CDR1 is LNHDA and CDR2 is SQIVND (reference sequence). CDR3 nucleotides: TGTGCCAGTGCTGACGGCGGGGGCCTTAATGAGCAGTTCTTC. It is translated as CASADGGGLNEQFF.

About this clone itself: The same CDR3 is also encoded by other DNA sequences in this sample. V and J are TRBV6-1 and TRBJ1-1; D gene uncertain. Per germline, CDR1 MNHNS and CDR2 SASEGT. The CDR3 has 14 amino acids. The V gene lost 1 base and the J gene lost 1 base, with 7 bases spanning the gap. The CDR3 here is CASSEGGGNTEAFF. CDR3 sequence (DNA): TGTGCCAGCAGTGAAGGTGGAGGGAACACTGAAGCTTTCTTT.

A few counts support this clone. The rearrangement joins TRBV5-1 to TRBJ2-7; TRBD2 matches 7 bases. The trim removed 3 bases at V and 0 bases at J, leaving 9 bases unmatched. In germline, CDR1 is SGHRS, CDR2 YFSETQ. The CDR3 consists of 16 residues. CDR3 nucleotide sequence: TGCGCCAGCAGCTCCAGACCTAGCGGAAGCTCCTACGAGCAGTACTTC. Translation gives CASSSRPSGSSYEQYF.

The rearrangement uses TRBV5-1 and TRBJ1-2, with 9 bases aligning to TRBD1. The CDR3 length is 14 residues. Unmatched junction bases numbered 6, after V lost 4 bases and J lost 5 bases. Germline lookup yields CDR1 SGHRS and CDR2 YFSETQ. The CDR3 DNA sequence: TGCGCCAGCAGCCCCGGGACAGGGCCGTATGGCTACACCTTC. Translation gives CASSPGTGPYGYTF.

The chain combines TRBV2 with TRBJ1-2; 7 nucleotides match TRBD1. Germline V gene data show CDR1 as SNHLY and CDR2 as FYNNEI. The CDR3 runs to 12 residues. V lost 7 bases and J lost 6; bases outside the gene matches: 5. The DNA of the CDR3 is TGTGCCAGCACGTTTCAGGGGGATGGCTACACCTTC. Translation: CASTFQGDGYTF.

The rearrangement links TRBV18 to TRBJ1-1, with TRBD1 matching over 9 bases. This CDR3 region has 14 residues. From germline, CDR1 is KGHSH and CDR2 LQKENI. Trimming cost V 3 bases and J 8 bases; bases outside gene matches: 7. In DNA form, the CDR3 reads TGTGCCAGCTCACCCTTCGACAGGGGGATCGAAGCTTTCTTT. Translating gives CASSPFDRGIEAFF.

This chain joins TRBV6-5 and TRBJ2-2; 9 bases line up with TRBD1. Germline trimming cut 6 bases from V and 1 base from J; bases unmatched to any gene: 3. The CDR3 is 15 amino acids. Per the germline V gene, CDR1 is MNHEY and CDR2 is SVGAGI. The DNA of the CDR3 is TGTGCCAGCAGACAGGACAGGGGGAACACCGGGGAGCTGTTTTTT. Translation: CASRQDRGNTGELFF.

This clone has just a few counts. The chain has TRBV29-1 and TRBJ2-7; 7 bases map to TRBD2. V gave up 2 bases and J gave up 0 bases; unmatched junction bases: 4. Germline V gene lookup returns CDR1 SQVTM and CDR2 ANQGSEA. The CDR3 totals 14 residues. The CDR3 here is CSVEQAGSSYEQYF. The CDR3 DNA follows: TGCAGCGTTGAACAAGCGGGATCCTCCTACGAGCAGTACTTC.

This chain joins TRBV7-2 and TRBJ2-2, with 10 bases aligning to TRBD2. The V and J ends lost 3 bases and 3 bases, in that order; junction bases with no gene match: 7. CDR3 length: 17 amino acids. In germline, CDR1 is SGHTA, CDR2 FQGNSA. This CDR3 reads CASSFAQRGGYTGELFF. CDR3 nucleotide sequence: TGTGCCAGCAGCTTCGCCCAGCGGGGGGGATACACCGGGGAGCTGTTTTTT.

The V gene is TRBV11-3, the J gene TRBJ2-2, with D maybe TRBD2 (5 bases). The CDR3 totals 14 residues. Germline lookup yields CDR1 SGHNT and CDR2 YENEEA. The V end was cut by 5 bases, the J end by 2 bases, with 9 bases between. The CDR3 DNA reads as TGTGCCAGCAGCAAGGACTTAAACACCGGGGAGCTGTTTTTT. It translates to CASSKDLNTGELFF.

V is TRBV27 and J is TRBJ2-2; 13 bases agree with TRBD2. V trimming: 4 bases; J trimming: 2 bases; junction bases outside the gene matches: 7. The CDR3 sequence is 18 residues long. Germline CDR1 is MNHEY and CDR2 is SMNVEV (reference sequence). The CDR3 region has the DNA TGTGCCAGCAGTTCCTCTGGACTAGCGGGAGCTAACACCGGGGAGCTGTTTTTT. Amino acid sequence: CASSSSGLAGANTGELFF.

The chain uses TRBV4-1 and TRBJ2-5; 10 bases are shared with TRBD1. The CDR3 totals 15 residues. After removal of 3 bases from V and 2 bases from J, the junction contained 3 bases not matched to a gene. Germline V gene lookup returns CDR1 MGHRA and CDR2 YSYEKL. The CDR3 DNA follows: TGCGCCAGCAGCCAGGAGGACAGGGGGCAAGAGACCCAGTACTTC. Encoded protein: CASSQEDRGQETQYF.

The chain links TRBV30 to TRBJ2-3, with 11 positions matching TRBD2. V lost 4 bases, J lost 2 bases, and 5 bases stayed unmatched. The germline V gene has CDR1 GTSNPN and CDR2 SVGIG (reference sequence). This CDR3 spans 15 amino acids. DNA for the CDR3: TGTGCCTGGACTGAGGGACTAGCGGACACAGATACGCAGTATTTT. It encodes CAWTEGLADTDTQYF. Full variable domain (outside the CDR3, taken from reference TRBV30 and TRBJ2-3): SQTIHQWPATLVQPVGSPLSLECTVEGTSNPNLYWYRQAAGRGLQLLFYSVGIGQISSEVPQNLSASRPQDRQFILSSKKLLLSDSGFYLCAWTEGLADTDTQYFGPGTRLTVL.

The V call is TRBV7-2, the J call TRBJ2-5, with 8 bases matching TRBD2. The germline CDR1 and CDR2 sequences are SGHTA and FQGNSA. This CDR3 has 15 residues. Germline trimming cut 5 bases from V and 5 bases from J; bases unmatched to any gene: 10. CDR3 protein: CASSPDGGGRETQYF. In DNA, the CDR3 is TGTGCCAGCAGCCCAGACGGGGGGGGCAGGGAGACCCAGTACTTC.

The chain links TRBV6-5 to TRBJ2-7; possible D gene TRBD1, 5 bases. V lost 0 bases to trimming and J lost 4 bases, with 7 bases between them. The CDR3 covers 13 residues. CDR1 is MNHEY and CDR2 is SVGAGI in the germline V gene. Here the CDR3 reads CASSYSQGYEQYF. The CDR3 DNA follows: TGTGCCAGCAGTTACTCGCAGGGTTACGAGCAGTACTTC.